This T cell receptor (beta chain) appears in the sequencing data of a study of control samples from healthy donors and cancer patients. The V gene's germline CDR1 is SGHAT and CDR2 FQNNGV. V shed 2 bases and J shed 8 bases, with 21 bases lying between them. The CDR3 is 16 residues long. Clones were sequenced by immunoSEQ multiplex PCR, and TCRdb holds only the in-frame ones, with some missing. The sample yields 80,000 or so clones, less than 95% seen once. The receptor comes from a woman aged 40 to 55 in good health. This chain connects TRBV11-2 to TRBJ1-2, with a weak D call TRBD1 (5 bases). Source material: blood. CDR3 sequence: CASSLFSGDGGSGYTF. CDR3 nucleotide sequence: TGTGCCAGCAGCTTATTTTCGGGGGACGGAGGTTCCGGCTACACCTTC.